The source of this TCR beta chain is a study of cytomegalovirus exposure and HLA in healthy donors. General observations from the study: Indistinguishable V segments, including TRBV6-2 and TRBV6-3, were excluded.

The CDR3 sequence is 15 residues long. From germline, CDR1 is MDHEN and CDR2 SYDVKM. The V segment lost 5 bases and the J segment 5 bases; nucleotides outside the gene matches: 8. A remark on this clone: What it binds is unknown.

The PCR had 60 Vbeta and 13 Jbeta primers. Measured with immunoSEQ multiplex PCR; TCRdb has only the in-frame clones, and not every one. Among 110,000 or so clones listed, approximately 76% were seen once. This clonotype originated in a man aged 50 to 59 in good health and CMV-seropositive. Material for sequencing was PBMCs. V gene TRBV28 combines with J gene TRBJ2-7, with TRBD2 identical over 11 bases. CDR3 bases: TGTGCCAGCAGTCTTCTAGCGGGAGGCTGGAACGAGCAGTACTTC. Residues: CASSLLAGGWNEQYF.